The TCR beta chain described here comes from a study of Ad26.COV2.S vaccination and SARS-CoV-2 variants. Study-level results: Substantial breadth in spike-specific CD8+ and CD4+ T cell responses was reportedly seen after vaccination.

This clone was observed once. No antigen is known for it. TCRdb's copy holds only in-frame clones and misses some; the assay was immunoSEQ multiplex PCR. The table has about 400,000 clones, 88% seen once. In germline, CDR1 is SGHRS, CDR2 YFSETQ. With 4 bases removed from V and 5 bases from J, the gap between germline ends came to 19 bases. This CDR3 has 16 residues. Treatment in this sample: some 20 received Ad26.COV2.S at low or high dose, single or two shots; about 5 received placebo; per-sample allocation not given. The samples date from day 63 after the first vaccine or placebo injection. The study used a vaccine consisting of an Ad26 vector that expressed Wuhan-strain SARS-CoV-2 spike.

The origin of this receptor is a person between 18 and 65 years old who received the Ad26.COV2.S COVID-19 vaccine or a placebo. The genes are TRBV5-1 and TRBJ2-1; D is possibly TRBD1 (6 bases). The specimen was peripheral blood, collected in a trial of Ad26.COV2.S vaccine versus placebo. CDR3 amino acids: CASSPVRGNGDNEQFF. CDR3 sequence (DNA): TGCGCCAGCAGCCCCGTCAGGGGTAATGGAGACAATGAGCAGTTCTTC.